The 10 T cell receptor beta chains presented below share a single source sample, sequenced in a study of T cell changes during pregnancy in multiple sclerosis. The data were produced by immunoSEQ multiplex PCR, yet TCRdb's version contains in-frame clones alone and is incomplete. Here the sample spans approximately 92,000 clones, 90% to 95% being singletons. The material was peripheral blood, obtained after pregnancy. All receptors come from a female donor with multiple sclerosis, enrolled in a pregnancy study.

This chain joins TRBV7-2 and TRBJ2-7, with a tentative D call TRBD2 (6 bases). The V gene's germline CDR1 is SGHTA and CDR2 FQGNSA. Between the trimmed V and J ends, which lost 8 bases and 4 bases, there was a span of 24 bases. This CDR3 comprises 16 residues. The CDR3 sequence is CASAEPRDSPGYEQYF. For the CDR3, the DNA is TGTGCCAGCGCCGAACCCCGGGACTCACCTGGGTACGAGCAGTACTTC.

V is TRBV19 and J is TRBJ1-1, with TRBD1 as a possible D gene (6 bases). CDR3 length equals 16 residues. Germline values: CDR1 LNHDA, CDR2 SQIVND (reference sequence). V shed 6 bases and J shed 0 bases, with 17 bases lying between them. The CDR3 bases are TGTGCCAGTAGCGCGGGGGGGCGCAAGTTGAACACTGAAGCTTTCTTT. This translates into CASSAGGRKLNTEAFF.

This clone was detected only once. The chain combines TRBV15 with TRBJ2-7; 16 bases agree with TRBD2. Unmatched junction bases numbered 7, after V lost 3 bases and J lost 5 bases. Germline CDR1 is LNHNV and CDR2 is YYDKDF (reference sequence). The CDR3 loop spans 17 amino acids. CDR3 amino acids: CATSRGLAGGLSDEQYF. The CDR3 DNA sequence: TGTGCCACCAGCAGGGGACTAGCGGGAGGGCTCTCTGACGAGCAGTACTTC.

CDR3 nucleotide sequence: TGTGCCAGTAGCTCGGACTATGCGGACGAGCAGTACTTC. This encodes CASSSDYADEQYF. V is TRBV19 and J is TRBJ2-7; maybe TRBD2 (6 bases). Germline lookup yields CDR1 LNHDA and CDR2 SQIVND (reference sequence). Trimming shortened V by 6 bases and J by 5 bases, and 14 bases separated the two germline ends. The CDR3 sequence is 13 residues long.

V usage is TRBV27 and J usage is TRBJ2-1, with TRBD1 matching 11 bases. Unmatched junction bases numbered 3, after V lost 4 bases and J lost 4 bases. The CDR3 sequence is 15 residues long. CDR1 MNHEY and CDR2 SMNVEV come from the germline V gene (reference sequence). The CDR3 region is CASSWGTGGYNEQFF. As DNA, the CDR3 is TGTGCCAGCAGTTGGGGGACAGGGGGATACAATGAGCAGTTCTTC.

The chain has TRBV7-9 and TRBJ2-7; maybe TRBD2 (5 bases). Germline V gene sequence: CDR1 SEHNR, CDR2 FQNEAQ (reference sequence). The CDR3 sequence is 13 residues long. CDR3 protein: CVSLGDSSYEQYF. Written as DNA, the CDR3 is TGTGTTAGCCTCGGGGATAGCTCCTACGAGCAGTACTTC.

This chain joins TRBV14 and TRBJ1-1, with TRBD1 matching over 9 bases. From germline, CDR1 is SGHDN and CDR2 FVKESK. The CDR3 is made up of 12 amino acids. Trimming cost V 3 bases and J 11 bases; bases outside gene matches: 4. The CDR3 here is CASSQGQGLAFF. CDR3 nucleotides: TGTGCCAGCAGCCAGGGACAGGGTTTGGCTTTCTTT.

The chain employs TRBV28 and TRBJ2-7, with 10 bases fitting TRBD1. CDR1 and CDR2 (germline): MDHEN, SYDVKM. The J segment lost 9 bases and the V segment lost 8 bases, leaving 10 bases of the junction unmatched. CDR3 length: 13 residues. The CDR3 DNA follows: TGTGCCAGCTGGGACAGGGGCCCCACCGGGCAGTACTTC. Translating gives CASWDRGPTGQYF.

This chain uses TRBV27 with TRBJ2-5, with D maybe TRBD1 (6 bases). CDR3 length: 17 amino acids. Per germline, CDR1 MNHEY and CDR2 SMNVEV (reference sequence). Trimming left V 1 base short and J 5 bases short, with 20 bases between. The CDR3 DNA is TGTGCCAGCAGTTTATTTTCCAGGGGTCCTAAAGTGGAGACCCAGTACTTC. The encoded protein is CASSLFSRGPKVETQYF.

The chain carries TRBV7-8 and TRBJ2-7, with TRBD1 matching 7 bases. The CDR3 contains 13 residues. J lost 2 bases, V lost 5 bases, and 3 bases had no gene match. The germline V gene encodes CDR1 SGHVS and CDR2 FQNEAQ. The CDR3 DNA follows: TGTGCCAGCAGCGCCGGGACAGCCTACGAGCAGTACTTC. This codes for CASSAGTAYEQYF.